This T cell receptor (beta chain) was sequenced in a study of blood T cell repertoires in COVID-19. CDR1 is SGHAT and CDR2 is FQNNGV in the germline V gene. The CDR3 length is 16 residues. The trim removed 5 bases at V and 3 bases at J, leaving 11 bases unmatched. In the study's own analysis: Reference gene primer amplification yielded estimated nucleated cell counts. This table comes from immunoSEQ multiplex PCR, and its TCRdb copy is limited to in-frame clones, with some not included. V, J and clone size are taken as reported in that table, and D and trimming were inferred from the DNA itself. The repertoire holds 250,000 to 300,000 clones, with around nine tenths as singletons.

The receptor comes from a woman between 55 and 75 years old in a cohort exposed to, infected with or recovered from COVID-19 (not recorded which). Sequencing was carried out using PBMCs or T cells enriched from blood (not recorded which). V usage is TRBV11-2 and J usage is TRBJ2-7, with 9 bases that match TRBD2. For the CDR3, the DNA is TGTGCCAGCAGCCCAGAGGGGCGGGAGGGCCTCTACGAGCAGTACTTC. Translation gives CASSPEGREGLYEQYF.